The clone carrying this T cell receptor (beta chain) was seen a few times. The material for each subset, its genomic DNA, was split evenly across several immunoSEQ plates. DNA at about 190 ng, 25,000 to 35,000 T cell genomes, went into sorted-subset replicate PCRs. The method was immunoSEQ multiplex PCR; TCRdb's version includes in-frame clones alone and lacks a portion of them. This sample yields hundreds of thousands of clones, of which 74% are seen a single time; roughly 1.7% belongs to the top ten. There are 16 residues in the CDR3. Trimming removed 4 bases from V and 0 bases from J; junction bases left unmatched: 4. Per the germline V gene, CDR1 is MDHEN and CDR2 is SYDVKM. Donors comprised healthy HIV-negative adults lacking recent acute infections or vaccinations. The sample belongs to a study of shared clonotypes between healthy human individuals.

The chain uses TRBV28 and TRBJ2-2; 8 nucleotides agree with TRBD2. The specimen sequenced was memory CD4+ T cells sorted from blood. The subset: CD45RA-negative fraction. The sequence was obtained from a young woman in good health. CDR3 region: CASSSSGSANTGELFF. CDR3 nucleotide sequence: TGTGCCAGCAGTTCAAGCGGGAGCGCGAACACCGGGGAGCTGTTTTTT.